Presented here are 30 T cell receptor beta chains from one specimen sequenced in a study of blood T cell repertoires in COVID-19. TCRdb's table, derived via immunoSEQ multiplex PCR, lists solely in-frame clones and lacks some. This sample carries some 300,000 clones, more than 85% of them seen once, and the ten largest clones take 1% to 1.5%. Material for sequencing was peripheral blood. The receptor set was obtained from a man in his sixties or seventies with acute or convalescent COVID-19.

The V and J genes are TRBV5-6 and TRBJ2-3, with 9 bases identical to TRBD1. The trim removed 0 bases at V and 4 bases at J, leaving 3 bases unmatched. This CDR3 is built from 15 residues. Germline values: CDR1 SGHDT, CDR2 YYEEEE. CDR3 amino acids: CASSLAGQGSDTQYF. The CDR3 region has the DNA TGTGCCAGCAGCTTGGCGGGACAGGGCTCAGATACGCAGTATTTT.

This clone was seen only a few times. CDR3 amino acids: CASMASETGSAFF. CDR3 DNA sequence: TGTGCCAGCATGGCTTCCGAGACAGGGTCGGCTTTCTTT. The genes are TRBV6-5 and TRBJ1-1; TRBD1 matches at 7 bases. V was clipped by 7 bases and J by 11 bases; unmatched bases: 13. The CDR3 has 13 amino acids. Germline lookup yields CDR1 MNHEY and CDR2 SVGAGI.

The rearrangement uses TRBV2 and TRBJ1-6; 8 nucleotides match TRBD1. The CDR3 sequence is 15 residues long. Unmatched junction bases numbered 10, after V lost 6 bases and J lost 9 bases. Germline V gene sequence: CDR1 SNHLY, CDR2 FYNNEI. CDR3 sequence reads: CASSDTGGIISPLHF. The DNA for the CDR3 is TGTGCCAGCAGCGACACAGGGGGGATTATTTCACCCCTCCACTTT.

CDR3 region: CSVDGRGTDTQYF. The CDR3 region has the DNA TGCAGCGTTGACGGGAGAGGTACAGATACGCAGTATTTT. This chain connects TRBV29-1 to TRBJ2-3; TRBD2 might be the D (6 bases). The CDR3 sequence is 13 residues long. Trimming stripped 3 bases from V and 3 bases from J, with 10 bases between. The germline CDR1 and CDR2 sequences are SQVTM and ANQGSEA.

This clone was observed a few times. The rearrangement uses TRBV20-1 and TRBJ1-1, with 9 bases aligning to TRBD1. CDR3 length equals 17 residues. Germline assignment: CDR1 DFQATT and CDR2 SNEGSKA (reference sequence). V gave up 3 bases and J gave up 6 bases; unmatched junction bases: 17. The DNA for the CDR3 is TGCAGTGCTAGTTCAATCCTCCCGGGACAGGGTAGGGCTGAAGCTTTCTTT. As protein: CSASSILPGQGRAEAFF.

The V gene is TRBV29-1, the J gene TRBJ2-3; unclear D gene. Germline V lookup: CDR1 SQVTM, CDR2 ANQGSEA. CDR3 length: 13 residues. V dropped 4 bases and J dropped 6 bases, with 14 bases sitting between them. CDR3 in DNA: TGCAGCGTTGGTAACGAGCCTAAGGATACGCAGTATTTT. This gives the protein CSVGNEPKDTQYF.

This clone appeared a single time. This rearrangement joins TRBV19 to TRBJ2-2; a possible D gene is TRBD1 (5 bases). V was pared by 0 bases and J by 6 bases, with 14 bases between. This CDR3 has 16 amino acids. CDR1 is LNHDA, CDR2 SQIVND, per germline (reference sequence). The CDR3 sequence: CASSIERQLPPGELFF. CDR3 DNA sequence: TGTGCCAGTAGTATAGAGAGACAGCTTCCTCCCGGGGAGCTGTTTTTT.

V usage is TRBV23-1 and J usage is TRBJ1-1, with D perhaps TRBD1 (5 bases). TRBV23-1 is filed as an ORF, its function uncertain. The length of the CDR3 is 16 residues. Deletions cut 1 base from V and 1 base from J, with 13 bases between. The CDR3 bases are TGCGCCAGCAGTCAATTCGGGGGGGTAAAGAACACTGAAGCTTTCTTT. This sequence encodes CASSQFGGVKNTEAFF.

This chain uses TRBV15 with TRBJ2-3; tentatively, D is TRBD1 (8 bases). The CDR3 is 16 amino acids. CDR1 and CDR2 from the germline V gene are LNHNV and YYDKDF (reference sequence). V lost 0 bases, J lost 3 bases, and 13 bases lay in between. The CDR3 spells CATSREDRGGTDTQYF. In DNA form, the CDR3 reads TGTGCCACCAGCAGAGAAGACAGGGGAGGGACAGATACGCAGTATTTT.

The chain links TRBV19 to TRBJ1-1; D possibly corresponds to TRBD1 (6 bases). The CDR3 has 15 residues. With 2 bases removed from V and 1 base from J, the gap between germline ends came to 11 bases. Germline V gives CDR1 LNHDA, CDR2 SQIVND (reference sequence). The CDR3 sequence is CASSIPRTANTEAFF. CDR3 nucleotide sequence: TGTGCCAGTAGTATACCCCGGACAGCGAACACTGAAGCTTTCTTT.

The CDR3 sequence: CASSLAIANYGYTF. In nucleotides, the CDR3 is TGTGCCAGCAGCTTGGCTATAGCTAACTATGGCTACACCTTC. This chain uses TRBV5-4 with TRBJ1-2; D is unresolved. CDR1 SGHNT and CDR2 YYREEE come from the germline V gene (reference sequence). V was shortened by 0 bases and J by 0 bases, with 6 bases between the two germline ends. This CDR3 is 14 amino acids long.

The rearrangement uses TRBV10-3 and TRBJ2-3; no clear D gene. Germline V gives CDR1 ENHRY, CDR2 SYGVKD. V shed 3 bases and J shed 3 bases, with 10 bases lying between them. The CDR3 covers 14 residues. The CDR3 sequence is CAISDAARTDTQYF. CDR3 sequence (DNA): TGTGCCATCAGTGACGCCGCTAGAACAGATACGCAGTATTTT.

The chain joins TRBV28 to TRBJ1-1; a weak D match, TRBD1 (5 bases). Germline lookup yields CDR1 MDHEN and CDR2 SYDVKM. The V and J ends lost 8 bases and 2 bases respectively, with 12 bases between them. The CDR3 has 13 residues. In DNA, the CDR3 is TGTGCCAGCGGATTACAGGTAAACACTGAAGCTTTCTTT. It codes for CASGLQVNTEAFF.

This clone showed up just a few times. This chain connects TRBV19 to TRBJ1-2; D gene uncertain. The ends were cut back, 5 bases at V and 4 bases at J, with 20 bases in the middle. The CDR3 loop spans 16 amino acids. Looked up from germline, CDR1 is LNHDA and CDR2 is SQIVND (reference sequence). The CDR3 nucleotides read TGTGCCAGTAGTCCCTCCTTGGGAGCGGGCAGCTATGGCTACACCTTC. This encodes CASSPSLGAGSYGYTF.

CDR3 residues: CASSLSRGQVYGYTF. CDR3 sequence (DNA): TGTGCCAGCAGTTTATCCCGGGGACAAGTCTATGGCTACACCTTC. The chain employs TRBV28 and TRBJ1-2, with a possible D match to TRBD1 (6 bases). Trimming shortened V by 1 base and J by 4 bases, and 13 bases separated the two germline ends. The CDR3 is made up of 15 amino acids. Germline V gives CDR1 MDHEN, CDR2 SYDVKM.

V usage is TRBV5-4 and J usage is TRBJ2-1; 14 nucleotides align to TRBD2. V trimming: 4 bases; J trimming: 8 bases; junction bases outside the gene matches: 8. Germline V lookup: CDR1 SGHNT, CDR2 YYREEE (reference sequence). This CDR3 region has 16 residues. The CDR3 sequence is CASSRGLAGGTYEQFF. For the CDR3, the DNA is TGTGCCAGCAGCCGTGGACTAGCGGGAGGCACTTATGAGCAGTTCTTC.

The CDR3 region has the DNA TGTGCCAGCAGTTTCCTCGGGATCAACCGACACTACGAGCAGTACTTC. Translated: CASSFLGINRHYEQYF. The genes are TRBV27 and TRBJ2-7; TRBD2 is a possible D gene (5 bases). This CDR3 is 16 amino acids long. Trimming pared 3 bases from V and 3 bases from J, leaving 18 bases between. Germline assignment: CDR1 MNHEY and CDR2 SMNVEV (reference sequence).

The CDR3 reads CASSPQRLAGGETQYF. The CDR3 coding sequence is TGTGCCAGCTCACCACAAAGGCTAGCGGGAGGGGAGACCCAGTACTTC. This rearrangement joins TRBV18 to TRBJ2-5; 12 nucleotides match TRBD2. The CDR3 is made up of 16 amino acids. Germline values: CDR1 KGHSH, CDR2 LQKENI. V lost 1 base and J lost 5; bases outside the gene matches: 5.

This clone was seen only once. The chain carries TRBV2 and TRBJ2-5; 9 bases line up with TRBD1. From germline, CDR1 is SNHLY and CDR2 FYNNEI. Trimming removed 7 bases from V and 7 bases from J; junction bases left unmatched: 19. CDR3 length: 17 amino acids. The CDR3 reads CASTFRTGGIFGGTQYF. The CDR3 DNA sequence: TGTGCCAGCACCTTCAGAACAGGGGGCATTTTTGGGGGGACCCAGTACTTC. The full variable domain, with the rest looked up from reference TRBV2 and TRBJ2-5, is EPEVTQTPSHQVTQMGQEVILRCVPISNHLYFYWYRQILGQKVEFLVSFYNNEISEKSEIFDDQFSVERPDGSNFTLKIRSTKLEDSAMYFCASTFRTGGIFGGTQYFGPGTRLLVL.

J is TRBJ2-7 and V is TRBV18, with D possibly TRBD1 on 5 matching bases. CDR1 and CDR2 (germline): KGHSH, LQKENI. The CDR3 runs 14 residues. Trimming pared 0 bases from V and 7 bases from J, leaving 13 bases between. CDR3 amino acids: CASSPPNQGGEQYF. DNA for the CDR3: TGTGCCAGCTCACCACCAAACCAGGGTGGGGAGCAGTACTTC.

The chain carries TRBV6-5 and TRBJ2-2; the D gene is possibly TRBD1 (5 bases). The CDR3 sequence is 14 residues long. Trimming removed 7 bases at V and 2 bases at J, with 11 bases between. In germline, CDR1 is MNHEY, CDR2 SVGAGI. The CDR3 sequence: CASKAGQNTGELFF. The CDR3 DNA reads as TGTGCCAGCAAAGCAGGGCAAAACACCGGGGAGCTGTTTTTT.

CDR3 in DNA: TGCGCCAGCAGCCAACAGGGGAGAACTGAAGCTTTCTTT. Its translation: CASSQQGRTEAFF. The V and J genes are TRBV4-3 and TRBJ1-1; perhaps TRBD1 as D (6 bases). This CDR3 is built from 13 residues. Germline V gene lookup returns CDR1 LGHNA and CDR2 YSLEER. Trimming removed 2 bases at V and 5 bases at J, with 9 bases between.

V gene TRBV7-2 combines with J gene TRBJ2-1; D is possibly TRBD1 (5 bases). CDR1 is SGHTA, CDR2 FQGNSA, per germline. This CDR3 spans 19 amino acids. With 2 bases removed from V and 1 base from J, the gap between germline ends came to 21 bases. The CDR3 sequence is CASSLLVWQGSRSYNEQFF. The CDR3 DNA is TGTGCCAGCAGCTTATTGGTGTGGCAGGGATCGAGGTCCTACAATGAGCAGTTCTTC.

The chain has TRBV20-1 and TRBJ1-5, with TRBD1 as a possible D gene (6 bases). Trimming removed 3 bases from V and 0 bases from J, with 12 bases in between. Germline CDR1 and CDR2: DFQATT and SNEGSKA (reference sequence). CDR3 length: 15 residues. The CDR3 region is CSASLGQYSNQPQHF. The CDR3 DNA follows: TGCAGTGCTAGTCTGGGACAATATAGCAATCAGCCCCAGCATTTT.

The rearrangement links TRBV5-1 to TRBJ1-4; D not certain. CDR1 is SGHRS and CDR2 is YFSETQ in the germline V gene. The CDR3 is 15 amino acids. The germline V and J ends were trimmed by 0 bases and 3 bases, with 9 bases remaining between them. CDR3 amino acids: CASSLVGGSNEKLFF. The DNA of the CDR3 is TGCGCCAGCAGCTTGGTTGGCGGCTCTAATGAAAAACTGTTTTTT. The complete variable domain, with remaining parts taken from reference TRBV5-1 and TRBJ1-4, reads KAGVTQTPRYLIKTRGQQVTLSCSPISGHRSVSWYQQTPGQGLQFLFEYFSETQRNKGNFPGRFSGRQFSNSRSEMNVSTLELGDSALYLCASSLVGGSNEKLFFGSGTQLSVL.

The J gene is TRBJ2-7, the V gene TRBV14, with D possibly TRBD2 on 6 matching bases. CDR1 and CDR2 (germline): SGHDN, FVKESK. The CDR3 extends over 15 amino acids. Trimming cost V 3 bases and J 0 bases, with 12 bases left between them. For the CDR3, the DNA is TGTGCCAGCAGCCACCAAGCGGGTAGCTCCTACGAGCAGTACTTC. Translating it yields CASSHQAGSSYEQYF.

V is TRBV28 and J is TRBJ2-7, with TRBD2 identical over 8 bases. The CDR3 has 16 amino acids. The ends lost 3 bases at V and 3 bases at J; junction bases unmatched: 10. Germline V gene sequence: CDR1 MDHEN, CDR2 SYDVKM. CDR3 sequence reads: CASSLRVAGTSYEQYF. CDR3 bases: TGTGCCAGCAGTTTGCGTGTGGCAGGGACTAGCTACGAGCAGTACTTC.

Turning to this clone: At one of its ends the junction is not consistent with the germline gene, which may arise from a read error. J is TRBJ1-5 and V is TRBV27; D is ambiguous. Germline lookup yields CDR1 MNHEY and CDR2 SMNVEV (reference sequence). CDR3 length: 13 amino acids. This chain's CDR3 is CASGYEGNQPQHF. CDR3 sequence (DNA): TGTGCCAGCGGTTATGAGGGCAACCAGCCCCAGCATTTT.

The chain links TRBV6-5 to TRBJ2-2; perhaps TRBD1 as D (6 bases). Germline V gene sequence: CDR1 MNHEY, CDR2 SVGAGI. The CDR3 runs 15 residues. V was pared by 5 bases and J by 5 bases, with 15 bases between. The DNA of the CDR3 is TGTGCCAGCAGTCCAGGGGTGGTCCAGACCGGGGAGCTGTTTTTT. Translation gives CASSPGVVQTGELFF.

The chain links TRBV13 to TRBJ2-7; 10 bases fit TRBD1. V was pared by 6 bases and J by 6 bases, with 8 bases of the junction left unmatched. CDR1 is PRHDT and CDR2 is FYEKMQ in the germline V gene (reference sequence). The CDR3 is 14 amino acids. In DNA form, the CDR3 reads TGTGCCAGCAGAGAGGGGGGACAGGGGCGCGAGCAGTACTTC. Protein sequence: CASREGGQGREQYF.